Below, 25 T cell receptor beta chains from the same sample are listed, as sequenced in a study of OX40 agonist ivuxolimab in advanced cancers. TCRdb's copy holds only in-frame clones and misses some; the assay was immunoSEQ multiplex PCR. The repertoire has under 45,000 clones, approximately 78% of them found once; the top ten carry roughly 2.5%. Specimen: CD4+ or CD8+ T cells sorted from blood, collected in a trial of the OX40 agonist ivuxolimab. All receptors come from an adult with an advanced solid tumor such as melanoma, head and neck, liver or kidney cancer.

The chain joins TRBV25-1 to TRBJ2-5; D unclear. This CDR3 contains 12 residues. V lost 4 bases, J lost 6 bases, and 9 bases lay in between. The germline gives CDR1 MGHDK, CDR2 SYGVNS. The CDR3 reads CASSAARKTQYF. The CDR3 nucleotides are TGTGCCAGCAGTGCGGCAAGGAAGACCCAGTACTTC. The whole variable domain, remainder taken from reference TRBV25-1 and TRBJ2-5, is EADIYQTPRYLVIGTGKKITLECSQTMGHDKMYWYQQDPGMELHLIHYSYGVNSTEKGDLSSESTVSRIRTEHFPLTLESARPSHTSQYLCASSAARKTQYFGPGTRLLVL.

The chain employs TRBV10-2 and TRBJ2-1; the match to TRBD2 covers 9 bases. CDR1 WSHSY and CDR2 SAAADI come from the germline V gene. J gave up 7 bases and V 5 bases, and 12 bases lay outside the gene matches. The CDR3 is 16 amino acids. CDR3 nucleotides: TGCGCCAGCAGTAGGACTAGCGTGGGGACCGGGAATGAGCAGTTCTTC. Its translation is CASSRTSVGTGNEQFF.

CDR3 loop: CASSPDWSEQFF. Here the CDR3 DNA reads TGTGCCAGCAGCCCGGACTGGTCTGAGCAGTTCTTC. The chain employs TRBV5-4 and TRBJ2-1, with a weak D call TRBD2 (5 bases). Trimming shortened V by 4 bases and J by 9 bases, and 11 bases separated the two germline ends. This CDR3 comprises 12 residues. CDR1 and CDR2 (germline): SGHNT, YYREEE (reference sequence). Filled out from reference TRBV5-4 and TRBJ2-1, the complete variable domain reads ETGVTQSPTHLIKTRGQQVTLRCSSQSGHNTVSWYQQALGQGPQFIFQYYREEENGRGNFPPRFSGLQFPNYSSELNVNALELDDSALYLCASSPDWSEQFFGPGTRLTVL.

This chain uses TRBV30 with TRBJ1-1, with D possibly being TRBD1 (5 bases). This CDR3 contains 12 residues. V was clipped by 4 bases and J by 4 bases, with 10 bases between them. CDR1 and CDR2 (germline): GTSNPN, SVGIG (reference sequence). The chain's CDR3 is CAWNGGTTEAFF. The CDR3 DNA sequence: TGTGCCTGGAACGGTGGGACCACTGAAGCTTTCTTT.

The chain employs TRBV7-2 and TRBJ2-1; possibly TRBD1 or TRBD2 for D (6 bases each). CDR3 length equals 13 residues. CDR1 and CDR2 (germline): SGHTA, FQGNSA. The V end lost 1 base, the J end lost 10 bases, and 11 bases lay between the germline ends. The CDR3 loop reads CASSLEGGQEQFF. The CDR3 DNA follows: TGTGCCAGCAGCTTAGAAGGGGGGCAGGAGCAGTTCTTC.

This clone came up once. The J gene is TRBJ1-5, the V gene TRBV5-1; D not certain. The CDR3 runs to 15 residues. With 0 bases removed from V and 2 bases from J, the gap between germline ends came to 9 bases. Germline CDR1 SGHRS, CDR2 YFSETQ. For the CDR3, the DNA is TGCGCCAGCAGCTTGGGGGCCCCGGGCAATCAGCCCCAGCATTTT. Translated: CASSLGAPGNQPQHF.

This CDR3 reads CASSGQGVAGELFF. The DNA for the CDR3 is TGTGCCAGCAGTGGGCAGGGGGTAGCCGGGGAGCTGTTTTTT. The V call is TRBV6-1, the J call TRBJ2-2, with TRBD1 matching over 7 bases. Trimming took 4 bases from V and 6 from J; bases not matched to a gene: 5. This CDR3 comprises 14 residues. Germline lookup yields CDR1 MNHNS and CDR2 SASEGT.

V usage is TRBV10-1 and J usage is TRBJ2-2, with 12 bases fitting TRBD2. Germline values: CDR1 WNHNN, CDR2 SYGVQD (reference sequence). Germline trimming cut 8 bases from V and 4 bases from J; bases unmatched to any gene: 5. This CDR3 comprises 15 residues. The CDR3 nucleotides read TGCGCCAGCTCACCGACTAGCGGGGGCACCGGGGAGCTGTTTTTT. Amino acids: CASSPTSGGTGELFF.

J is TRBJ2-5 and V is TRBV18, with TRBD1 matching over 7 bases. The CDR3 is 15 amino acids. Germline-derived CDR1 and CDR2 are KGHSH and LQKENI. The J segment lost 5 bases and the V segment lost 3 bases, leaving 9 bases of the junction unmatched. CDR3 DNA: TGTGCCAGCTCACCTCCGGGACAGTTCCAGGAGACCCAGTACTTC. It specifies CASSPPGQFQETQYF.

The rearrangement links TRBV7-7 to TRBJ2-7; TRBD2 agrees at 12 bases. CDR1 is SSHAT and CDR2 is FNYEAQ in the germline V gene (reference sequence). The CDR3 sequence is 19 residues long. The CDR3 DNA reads TGTGCTAGCAGCTTAGCGCCTGCTAGCGGGAGGGGTATCCGGTACGAGCAGTACGTC. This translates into CASSLAPASGRGIRYEQYV.

The CDR3 region is CASSLDPGVETQYF. In DNA, the CDR3 is TGCGCCAGCAGCTTGGATCCGGGAGTAGAGACCCAGTACTTC. The chain couples TRBV5-1 to TRBJ2-5; possibly TRBD2 for D (6 bases). Trimming took off 0 bases at V and 4 bases at J, with 10 bases between the two ends. CDR3 length: 14 residues. Germline lookup yields CDR1 SGHRS and CDR2 YFSETQ.

DNA of the CDR3: TGTGCCAGCAGCCCGAGGTCGGGGGGCGTCCCCTACGAGCAGTACTTC. The encoded protein is CASSPRSGGVPYEQYF. The gene calls are TRBV27 and TRBJ2-7; possibly TRBD2 for D (7 bases). The CDR3 runs to 16 residues. Trimming removed 6 bases at V and 2 bases at J, with 20 bases between. The germline V gene encodes CDR1 MNHEY and CDR2 SMNVEV (reference sequence).

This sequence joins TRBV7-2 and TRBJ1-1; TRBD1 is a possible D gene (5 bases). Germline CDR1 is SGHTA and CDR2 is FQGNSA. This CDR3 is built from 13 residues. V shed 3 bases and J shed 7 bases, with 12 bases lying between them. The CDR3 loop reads CASSFRADSEAFF. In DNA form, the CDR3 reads TGTGCCAGCAGCTTTAGAGCCGACAGTGAAGCTTTCTTT. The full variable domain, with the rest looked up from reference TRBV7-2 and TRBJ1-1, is GAGVSQSPSNKVTEKGKDVELRCDPISGHTALYWYRQSLGQGLEFLIYFQGNSAPDKSGLPSDRFSAERTGGSVSTLTIQRTQQEDSAVYLCASSFRADSEAFFGQGTRLTVV.

The CDR3, as DNA: TGTGCCAGTAGCCTAGCAGGCAAAGAAGGGGAGCTGTTTTTT. It translates to CASSLAGKEGELFF. The gene calls are TRBV19 and TRBJ2-2, with a weak D call TRBD2 (5 bases). Per the germline V gene, CDR1 is LNHDA and CDR2 is SQIVND (reference sequence). Trimming pared 6 bases from V and 8 bases from J, leaving 16 bases between. This CDR3 region has 14 residues.

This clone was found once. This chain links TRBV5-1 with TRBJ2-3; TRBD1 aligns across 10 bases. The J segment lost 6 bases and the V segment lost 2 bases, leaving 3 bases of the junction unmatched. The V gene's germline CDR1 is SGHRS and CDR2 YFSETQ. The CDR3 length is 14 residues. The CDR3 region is CASSLDRGRDTQYF. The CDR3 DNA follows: TGCGCCAGCAGCTTAGACAGGGGGCGGGATACGCAGTATTTT. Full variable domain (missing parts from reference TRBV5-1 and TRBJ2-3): KAGVTQTPRYLIKTRGQQVTLSCSPISGHRSVSWYQQTPGQGLQFLFEYFSETQRNKGNFPGRFSGRQFSNSRSEMNVSTLELGDSALYLCASSLDRGRDTQYFGPGTRLTVL.

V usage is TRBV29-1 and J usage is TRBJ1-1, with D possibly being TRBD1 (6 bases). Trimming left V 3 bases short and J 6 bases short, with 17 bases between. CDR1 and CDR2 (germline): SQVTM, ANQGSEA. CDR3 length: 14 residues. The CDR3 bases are TGCAGCGTTGAGACGTGGGGCAGGGGCGCTGAAGCTTTCTTT. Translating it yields CSVETWGRGAEAFF.

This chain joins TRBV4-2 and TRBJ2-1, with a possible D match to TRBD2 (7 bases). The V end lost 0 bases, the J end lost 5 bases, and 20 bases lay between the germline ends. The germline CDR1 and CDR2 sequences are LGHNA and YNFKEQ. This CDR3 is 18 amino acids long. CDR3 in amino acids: CASSQDWVAGAGDNEQFF. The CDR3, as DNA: TGTGCCAGCAGCCAAGATTGGGTTGCGGGAGCAGGGGACAATGAGCAGTTCTTC.

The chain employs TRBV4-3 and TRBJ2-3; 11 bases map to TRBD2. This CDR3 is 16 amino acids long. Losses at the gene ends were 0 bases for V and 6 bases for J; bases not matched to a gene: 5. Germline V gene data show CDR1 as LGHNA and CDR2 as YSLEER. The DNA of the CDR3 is TGCGCCAGCAGCCAAGATTGGGCTAGCGGGAGGGATACGCAGTATTTT. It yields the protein CASSQDWASGRDTQYF.

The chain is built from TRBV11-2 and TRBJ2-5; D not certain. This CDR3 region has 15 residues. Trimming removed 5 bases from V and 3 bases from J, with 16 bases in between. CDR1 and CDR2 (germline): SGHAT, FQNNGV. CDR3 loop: CASSTYKGLKETQYF. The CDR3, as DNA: TGTGCCAGCAGCACGTATAAGGGCCTCAAAGAGACCCAGTACTTC.

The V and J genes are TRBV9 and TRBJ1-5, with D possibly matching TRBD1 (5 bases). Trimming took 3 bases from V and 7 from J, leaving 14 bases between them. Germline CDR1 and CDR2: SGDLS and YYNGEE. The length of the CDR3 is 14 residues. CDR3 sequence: CASSAGGMGQPQHF. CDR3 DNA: TGTGCCAGCAGCGCGGGGGGAATGGGCCAGCCCCAGCATTTT.

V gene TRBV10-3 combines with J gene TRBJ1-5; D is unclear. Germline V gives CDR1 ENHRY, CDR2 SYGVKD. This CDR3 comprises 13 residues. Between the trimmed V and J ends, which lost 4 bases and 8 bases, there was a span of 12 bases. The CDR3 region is CAISADRFEPQHF. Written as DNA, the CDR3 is TGTGCCATCAGTGCAGACCGTTTTGAGCCCCAGCATTTT.

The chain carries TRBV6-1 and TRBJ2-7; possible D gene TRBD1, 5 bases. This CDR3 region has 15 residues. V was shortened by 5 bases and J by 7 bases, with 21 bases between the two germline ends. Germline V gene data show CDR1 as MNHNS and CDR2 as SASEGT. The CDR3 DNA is TGTGCCAGCAGTCCGTCAGCCTTCAGGGCCTTGGAGCAGTACGTC. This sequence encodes CASSPSAFRALEQYV.

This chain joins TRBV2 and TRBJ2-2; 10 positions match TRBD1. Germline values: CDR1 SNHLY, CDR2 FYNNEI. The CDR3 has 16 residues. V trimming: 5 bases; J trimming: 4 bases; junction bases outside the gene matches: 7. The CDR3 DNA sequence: TGTGCCAGCAGTCGACAGGGGGCGTTAGGCACCGGGGAGCTGTTTTTT. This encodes CASSRQGALGTGELFF.

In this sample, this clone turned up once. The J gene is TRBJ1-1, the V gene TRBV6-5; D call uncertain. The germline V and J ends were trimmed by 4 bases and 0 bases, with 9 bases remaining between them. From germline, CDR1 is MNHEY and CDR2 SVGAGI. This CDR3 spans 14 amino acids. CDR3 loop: CASSSGLLNTEAFF. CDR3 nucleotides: TGTGCCAGCAGTTCCGGGCTTTTGAACACTGAAGCTTTCTTT.

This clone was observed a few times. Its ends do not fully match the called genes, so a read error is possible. The DNA of the CDR3 is TGTGCCAGCAGCCCCCGGGGCTCCGACAATGAGCAGTTCTTC. It yields the protein CASSPRGSDNEQFF. V is TRBV5-4 and J is TRBJ2-1; possibly TRBD1 or TRBD2 for D (5 bases each). CDR1 is SGHNT, CDR2 YYREEE, per germline (reference sequence). The CDR3 extends over 14 amino acids.